This T cell receptor (beta chain) stems from a study of T cells in women clearing cervical HPV infection. About this clone itself: The observed sequence ends 3 residues before the CDR3 terminus, with the missing tail filled in from the germline J gene.

Germline loops: CDR1 SGHDT, CDR2 YYEEEE. The CDR3 is 15 amino acids. Trimming took off 0 bases at V and 4 bases at J, with 13 bases between the two ends. Generated by immunoSEQ multiplex PCR, the TCRdb table keeps only in-frame clones and is missing some. The ten top clones account for 1.5% to 2%, within a sample of around 48,000 clones. Sequenced sample: blood buffy coat. The sequence was collected from a woman aged 18 to 75 with a cervical HPV16 infection that either progressed to CIN3+ or cleared (not recorded which). The chain couples TRBV5-6 to TRBJ2-5; D may correspond to TRBD1 or TRBD2 (5 bases each). CDR3 amino acids: CASSLGGQGLETQYF. The part of the CDR3 DNA that was read is TGTGCCAGCAGCTTGGGAGGGCAGGGCCTAGAGACC.